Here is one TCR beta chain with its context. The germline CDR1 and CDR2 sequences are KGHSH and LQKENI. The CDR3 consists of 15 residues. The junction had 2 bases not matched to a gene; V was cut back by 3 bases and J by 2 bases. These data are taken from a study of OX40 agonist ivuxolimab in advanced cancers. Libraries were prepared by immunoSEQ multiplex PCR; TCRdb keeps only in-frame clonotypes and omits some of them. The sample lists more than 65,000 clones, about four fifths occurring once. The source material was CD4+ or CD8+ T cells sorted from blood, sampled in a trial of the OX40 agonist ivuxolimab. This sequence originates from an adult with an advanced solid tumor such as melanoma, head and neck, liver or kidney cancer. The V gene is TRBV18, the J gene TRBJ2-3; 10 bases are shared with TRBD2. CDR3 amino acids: CASSPGLATTDTQYF. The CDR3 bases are TGTGCCAGCTCACCGGGACTAGCGACCACAGATACGCAGTATTTT.